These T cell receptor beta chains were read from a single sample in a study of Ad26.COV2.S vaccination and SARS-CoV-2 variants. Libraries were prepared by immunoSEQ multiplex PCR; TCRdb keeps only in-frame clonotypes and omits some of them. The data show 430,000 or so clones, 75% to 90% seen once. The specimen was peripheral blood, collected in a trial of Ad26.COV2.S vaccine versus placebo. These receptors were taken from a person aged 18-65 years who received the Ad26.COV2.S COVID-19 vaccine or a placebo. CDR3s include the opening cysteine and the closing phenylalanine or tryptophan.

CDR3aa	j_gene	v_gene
CASRLGGPITDTQYF	TRBJ2-3	TRBV27
CASSQWSLISGNTIYF	TRBJ1-3	TRBV3-1/TRBV3-2
CASSGGNLNTEAFF	TRBJ1-1	TRBV5-1
CATSDEASKLAVRPKRFF	TRBJ2-1	TRBV24-1
CSDSQGRVTEAFF	TRBJ1-1	TRBV29-1
CASRPRYQETQYF	TRBJ2-5	TRBV6-5
CSVPGDATLAYTF	TRBJ1-2	TRBV29-1
CASSSKTGAEETQYF	TRBJ2-5	TRBV5-4
CASSDRAGGYTF	TRBJ1-2	TRBV9
CASSLSYPSGGLSSYEQYF	TRBJ2-7	TRBV5-6
CASSCATGSSNSPLHF	TRBJ1-6	TRBV21-1
CASSPTGFNYEQYF	TRBJ2-7	TRBV18
CASSEWTGIGEKLFF	TRBJ1-4	TRBV25-1
CSVGGQGLYGYTF	TRBJ1-2	TRBV29-1
CASSPRDRRLFEGYTF	TRBJ1-2	TRBV7-9
CASSQDGFWQSGQPQHF	TRBJ1-5	TRBV4-3
CASSEGQAENQPQHF	TRBJ1-5	TRBV2
CASSLEGRGHGNTIYF	TRBJ1-3	TRBV5-4
CASSRTGGDTEAFF	TRBJ1-1	TRBV4-1
CASSRQGGGYTF	TRBJ1-2	TRBV2
CAWSNHGPNYGYTF	TRBJ1-2	TRBV30
CSVETGQGSRYGYTF	TRBJ1-2	TRBV29-1
CSARVGAGEQYF	TRBJ2-7	TRBV29-1
CASSRRGPNTGELFF	TRBJ2-2	TRBV21-1
CASSSAGGRETQYF	TRBJ2-5	TRBV11-3
CASSESRTGNSPLHF	TRBJ1-6	TRBV2
CASRPPGRGAVGELFF	TRBJ2-2	TRBV7-2
CASSVGSLPGSGSYGYTF	TRBJ1-2	TRBV7-9
CASSEAGLQANYGYTF	TRBJ1-2	TRBV6-1
CASSLGLGNEKLFF	TRBJ1-4	TRBV6-5
CASSEYRDRDQPQHF	TRBJ1-5	TRBV2